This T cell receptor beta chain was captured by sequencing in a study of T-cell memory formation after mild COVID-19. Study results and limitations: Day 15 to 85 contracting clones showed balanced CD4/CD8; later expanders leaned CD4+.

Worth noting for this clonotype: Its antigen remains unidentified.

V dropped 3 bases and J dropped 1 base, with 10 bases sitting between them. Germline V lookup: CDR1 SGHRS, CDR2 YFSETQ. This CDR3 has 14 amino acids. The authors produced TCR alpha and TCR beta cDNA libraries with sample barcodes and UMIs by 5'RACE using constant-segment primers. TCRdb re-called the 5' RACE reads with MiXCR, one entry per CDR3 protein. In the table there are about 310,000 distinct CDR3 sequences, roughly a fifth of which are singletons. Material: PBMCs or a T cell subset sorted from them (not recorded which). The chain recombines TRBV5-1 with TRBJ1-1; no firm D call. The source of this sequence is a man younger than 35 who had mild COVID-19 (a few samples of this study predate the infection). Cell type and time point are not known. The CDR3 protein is CASSSSRPNTEAFF. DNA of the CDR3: TGCGCCAGCAGCTCCTCGAGGCCGAACACTGAAGCTTTCTTT.